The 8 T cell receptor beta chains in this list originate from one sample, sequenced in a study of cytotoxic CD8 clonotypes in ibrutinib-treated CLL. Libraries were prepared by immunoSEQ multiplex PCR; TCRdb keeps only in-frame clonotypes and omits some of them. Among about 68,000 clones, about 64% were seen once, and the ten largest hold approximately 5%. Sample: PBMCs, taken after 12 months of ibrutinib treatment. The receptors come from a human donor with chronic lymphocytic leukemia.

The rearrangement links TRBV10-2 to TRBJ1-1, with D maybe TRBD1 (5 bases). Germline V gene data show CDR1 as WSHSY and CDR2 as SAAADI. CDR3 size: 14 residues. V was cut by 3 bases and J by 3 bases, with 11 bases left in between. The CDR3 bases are TGCGCCAGCAGTGATGTTGGAGGGGACACTGAAGCTTTCTTT. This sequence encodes CASSDVGGDTEAFF.

The CDR3 region has the DNA TGTGCCAGCAGCGGGGGCTCCTATAATTCACCCCTCCACTTT. This encodes CASSGGSYNSPLHF. The chain joins TRBV9 to TRBJ1-6; D unresolved. CDR3 size: 14 residues. Trimming shortened V by 3 bases and J by 0 bases, and 4 bases separated the two germline ends. CDR1 and CDR2 from the germline V gene are SGDLS and YYNGEE. Supplemented by reference TRBV9 and TRBJ1-6, the full variable domain reads DSGVTQTPKHLITATGQRVTLRCSPRSGDLSVYWYQQSLDQGLQFLIQYYNGEERAKGNILERFSAQQFPDLHSELNLSSLELGDSALYFCASSGGSYNSPLHFGNGTRLTVT.

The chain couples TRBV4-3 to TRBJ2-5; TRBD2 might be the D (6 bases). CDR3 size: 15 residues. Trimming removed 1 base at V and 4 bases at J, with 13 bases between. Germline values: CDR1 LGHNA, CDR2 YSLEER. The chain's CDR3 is CASSQGDRLVETQYF. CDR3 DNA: TGCGCCAGCAGCCAAGGAGATCGACTAGTAGAGACCCAGTACTTC.

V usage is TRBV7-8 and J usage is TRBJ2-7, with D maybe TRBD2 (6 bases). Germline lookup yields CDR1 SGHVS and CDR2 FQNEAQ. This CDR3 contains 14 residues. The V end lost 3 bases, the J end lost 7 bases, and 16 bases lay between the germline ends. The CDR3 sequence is CASSFGRGNREQYF. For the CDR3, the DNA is TGTGCCAGCAGCTTCGGACGGGGGAATCGGGAGCAGTACTTC.

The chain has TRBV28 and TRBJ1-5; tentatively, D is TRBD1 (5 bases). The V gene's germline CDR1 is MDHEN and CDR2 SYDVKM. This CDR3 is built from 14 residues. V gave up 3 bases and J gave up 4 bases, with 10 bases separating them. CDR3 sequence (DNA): TGTGCCAGCAGTTTTAGGGGAGCAAATCAGCCCCAGCATTTT. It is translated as CASSFRGANQPQHF.

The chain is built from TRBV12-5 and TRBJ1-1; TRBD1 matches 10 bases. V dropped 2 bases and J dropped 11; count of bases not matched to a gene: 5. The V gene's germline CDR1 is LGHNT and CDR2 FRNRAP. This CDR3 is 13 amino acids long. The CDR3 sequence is CASGLTGTGVAFF. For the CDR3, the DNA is TGTGCTAGTGGTTTGACAGGGACAGGGGTCGCTTTCTTT.

The CDR3 sequence is CASSVGSTGMYGYTF. Written as DNA, the CDR3 is TGTGCCAGCAGCGTAGGATCGACAGGGATGTATGGCTACACCTTC. The chain uses TRBV9 and TRBJ1-2, with 7 bases that match TRBD1. The CDR3 has 15 residues. Germline CDR1 reads SGDLS; CDR2 reads YYNGEE. V lost 0 bases, J lost 5 bases, and 7 bases stayed unmatched. The full variable domain, with the rest looked up from reference TRBV9 and TRBJ1-2, is DSGVTQTPKHLITATGQRVTLRCSPRSGDLSVYWYQQSLDQGLQFLIQYYNGEERAKGNILERFSAQQFPDLHSELNLSSLELGDSALYFCASSVGSTGMYGYTFGSGTRLTVV.

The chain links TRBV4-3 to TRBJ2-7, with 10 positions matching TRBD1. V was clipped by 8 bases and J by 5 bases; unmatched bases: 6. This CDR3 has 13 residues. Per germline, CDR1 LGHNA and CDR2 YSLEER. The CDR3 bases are TGCGCCAGCGGGCGGGACAGGGGCGACGAGCAGTACTTC. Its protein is CASGRDRGDEQYF.